This T cell receptor beta chain is from a study of T-cell reconstitution after alpha-beta-depleted transplantation in children. Study outcomes and limitations: Most T-cell counts and diversity one year after the transplant came from T cells that were newly produced.

Preparing the TCRbeta library involved the use of unique molecular identifiers. TCRdb reanalysed the PCR reads using MiXCR and keeps one entry per CDR3 protein. The repertoire holds a few hundred thousand distinct CDR3 sequences, with about 6.6% as singletons. This CDR3 is built from 17 residues. Germline loops: CDR1 DFQATT, CDR2 SNEGSKA (reference sequence). With respect to this clonotype: What it recognizes is unknown. One end of the junction does not line up with germline, which may come from a read error.

This clonotype was obtained from a boy between 2 and 10 years old with acute lymphoblastic leukemia, due to receive a stem cell transplant. The material was PBMCs, obtained before TCRalphabeta/CD19-depleted stem cell transplant. The rearrangement uses TRBV20-1 and TRBJ2-7; 8 bases are shared with TRBD1. The CDR3 coding sequence is TGCTGTGCTAGAGATTCGGAACTGGACAGGGCCCTTTACGAGCAGTACTTC. Its translation: CCARDSELDRALYEQYF.